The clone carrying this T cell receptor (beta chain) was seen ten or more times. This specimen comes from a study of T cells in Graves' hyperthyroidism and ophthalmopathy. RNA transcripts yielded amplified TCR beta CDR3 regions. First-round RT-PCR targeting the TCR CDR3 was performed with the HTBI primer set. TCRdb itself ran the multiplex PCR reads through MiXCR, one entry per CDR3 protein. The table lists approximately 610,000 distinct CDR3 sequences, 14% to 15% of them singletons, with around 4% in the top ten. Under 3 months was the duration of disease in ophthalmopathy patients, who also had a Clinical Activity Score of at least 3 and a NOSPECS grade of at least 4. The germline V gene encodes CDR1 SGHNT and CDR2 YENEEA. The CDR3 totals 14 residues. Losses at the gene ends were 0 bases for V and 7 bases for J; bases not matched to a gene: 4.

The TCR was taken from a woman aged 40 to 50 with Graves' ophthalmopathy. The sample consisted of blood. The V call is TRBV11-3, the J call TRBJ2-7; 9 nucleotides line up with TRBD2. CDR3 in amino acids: CASSLEREGGEQYF. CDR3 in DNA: TGTGCCAGCAGCTTAGAGCGGGAGGGCGGGGAGCAGTACTTC.